This TCR beta chain was found in a study of neurological immune-mediated disorders (dated by TCRdb to the late 2010s). In terms of the full investigation: Peripheral blood TCR-beta repertoires from HTLV-I-associated myelopathy (HAM/TSP) patients, multiple sclerosis patients and healthy controls were compared by UMI-based sequencing. Technical triplicate libraries were sequenced to precisely calculate the variability in frequency of each individual clone. The cohort was made up of 68 subjects, consisting of roughly 14 HAM/TSP patients, 35 or so multiple sclerosis patients and around 20 healthy controls. The approximately 96 TCR-beta libraries covered PBMC samples along with longitudinal samples, technical triplicates, and paired sorted CD4+ and CD8+ T-cell subsets.

This clonotype was detected many times. Its recognized antigen is unknown. Base-call qualities are not available, and no considerably larger clone is one nucleotide away. cDNA synthesis used template-switch 5'RACE with a primer carrying a 10-nucleotide random unique molecular identifier tagging each TCR transcript. Every sequencing run covered 15-18 subjects and yielded more than 180 million TCR-beta sequences. The RNeasy kit was used to extract total RNA. The KAPA Real-time Library Amplification kit was used to amplify TCR-beta VDJ regions with primers for the TCR constant region and the 5'RACE anchor. Sample indexes and Illumina adaptors were added in a first PCR, and a second PCR then increased library yield. After purification with Ampure beads, the TCR product of roughly 650 bp was size-selected on a 2% E-gel SizeSelection system. Before pooling, library quality was assessed on a Bioanalyzer, concentration was determined with Qubit, and library quantification was performed with the Kapa Library Quantification kit. An Illumina HiSeq 2500 was used to sequence the libraries paired-end at 2 x 150 bp. To increase sequence diversity, about 25-31% phiX was spiked into each library pool. The study's processing was this. Quality-filtered reads were processed with the UMI-based MiGEC pipeline, which removed over 80% of raw TCR sequences during error correction. IMGT germline references were used for alignment of VDJ genes, and clonotypes were defined by a unique CDR3 amino acid sequence together with V-J genes. Clonal expansion, Shannon diversity and CDR3 relatedness were evaluated with VDJtools (CalcPairwiseDistances, ClusterSamples), while phylogenetic trees were built in CLCbio workbench. A clone was classed as expanded if it had 8 or more unique UMIs, a cutoff based on coefficient-of-variation modelling across technical triplicates. Through fastp at Q25 and MiXCR, TCRdb rebuilt clones from the public reads, retaining in-frame beta chains. When rows share a CDR3 protein, they turn into one entry using the most common DNA and genes. TCRdb assigned the V and J calls; the authors' analysis was not used. The sample table shows more than 50,000 distinct CDR3 sequences, and 24% are seen once. The ten largest clones add up to about 4.5% of the sample.

Per the germline V gene (reference sequence), SEHNR is the CDR1 and FQNEAQ is the CDR2. The CDR3, from cysteine to phenylalanine, totals 14 residues. The entry retains the CDR3 DNA only, 42 bases that are in frame from base 1. Ends trimmed: V by 8 bases, J by 6 bases; bases unmatched to a gene: 11. This sample's time point label indicates: technical triplicate 2. Unsorted PBMC libraries were generated from 2 million PBMCs stored in RNAlater at -80 °C until RNA extraction. Peripheral blood was subjected to Ficoll-Hypaque density gradient centrifugation to isolate PBMCs, which were then cryopreserved in liquid nitrogen. Overall study outcomes, separate from this receptor: No identical CDR3 amino acid sequences were shared among expanded clones across subjects, suggesting private TCR-beta repertoires in all groups. The highest TCR clonal expansion was observed in HAM/TSP patients, whereas the lowest was observed in MS patients, even when compared with healthy controls.

Sequenced sample: PBMCs. This TCR was sampled from a man aged 60-69 years with HTLV-1-associated myelopathy (HAM/TSP). The chain employs TRBV7-9 and TRBJ1-2; the junction holds 8 bases that match TRBD1. The CDR3 in this case is CASGNYRGSDGYTF. Here is the DNA: TGTGCCAGCGGAAATTACAGGGGGTCGGATGGCTACACCTTC. Joined to the reference TRBV7-9 and TRBJ1-2 proteins, this CDR3 gives the full variable domain: DTGVSQNPRHKITKRGQNVTFRCDPISEHNRLYWYRQTLGQGPEFLTYFQNEAQLEKSRLLSDRFSAERPKGSFSTLEIQRTEQGDSAMYLCASGNYRGSDGYTFGSGTRLTVV.